The following is a T cell receptor beta chain sequence with its context. It has no known antigen specificity. Per-base quality was not reported, and no clone a single base away is much larger than it. These data are taken from a study of cytomegalovirus exposure and HLA in healthy donors (dated by TCRdb to the late 2010s). Study-level background: An earlier analysis of approximately 550 of the donors reported more than 250 Gb of sequence data and some 120 million unique TCR beta sequences from 150 million to 200 million T cells. A later analysis re-examined previously published TCR beta repertoires from around 670 donors and added high-resolution HLA genotyping to investigate patterns of TCR occurrence. To predict cytomegalovirus infection status, the study combined high-throughput TCR immunosequencing, statistical association of individual TCRs with disease status, and machine learning. Every repertoire in the discovery cohort had been generated on one and the same sequencing platform. Genome-wide SNP genotypes for about three fifths of the roughly 700 donors were used in a later genetic analysis, which treated that subset as a discovery cohort. The later analysis used no new phenotypic data to find candidate immune exposures, relying instead on TCR beta sequences and their occurrence across donors. The study profiled the T cell repertoires of hundreds of subjects by immunosequencing and related them to cytomegalovirus serostatus. Typing coverage differed by locus: A, B, C, DRB1 and DQB1 were typed in roughly 620-630 donors, DQA1 in 522, DPA1 in some 570, and DPB1 in 472. Among the 398 genotyped donors, approximately 81% belonged to the genetic ancestry cluster associated with self-reported Caucasian donors. A separate validation cohort of over 95 different subjects was used in addition to the approximately 670-subject first cohort. Because of strong linkage in the cohort, a handful of DR-DQ haplotypes were treated as single units for association and clustering. HLA typing included class I and class II loci at four-digit resolution. Among 398 genotyped donors of the cohort, an average of approximately 240,000 unique TCR beta nucleotide sequences were sequenced per donor, around 20% of them non-productive. In an earlier analysis of roughly 540 of the donors, high-throughput TCR beta sequencing was used to judge whether each TCR beta V gene segment behaved as functional or pseudogenic. The study aimed to test whether cataloging public T cell receptors could reveal signatures of past pathogen exposure. Roughly 300 gigabases of sequencing data and approximately 84 million unique TCR sequences were included in an early release covering several hundred HLA-typed donors. Donor age, sex, ethnicity and CMV serostatus were collected together with the repertoire data.

Library prep was done by the immunoSEQ multiplex PCR assay. For the multiplex PCR, a mixture combining 60 forward primers for TCR Vbeta segments and 13 reverse primers for TCR Jbeta segments was used. Amplification of the CDR3 region of rearranged TCR beta genes was performed with a multiplex PCR assay on genomic DNA. The amplified TCR beta libraries were sequenced on the Illumina HiSeq System as 87-base-pair reads. The authors' pipeline ran thus. Across the 700 or so repertoires, a later analysis counted 80 million or so unique TCR beta chains, about 10 million of which were shared by at least two donors. Raw reads were error-corrected and collapsed into unique sequences by a nearest-neighbor algorithm in which closely related sequences were merged to remove PCR and sequencing errors. To assign V, D and J gene segments, CDR3 sequences were aligned to IMGT reference sequences. For a sequence to be retained, a match of at least six nucleotides was required to both a V gene segment and a J gene segment. Rearrangements were classified as productive when the CDR3 lacked stop codons and remained in frame with V and J, and all other rearrangements were classified as non-productive. Following IMGT convention, CDR3 was defined as the stretch from the second conserved V-encoded cysteine to the conserved J-encoded phenylalanine. Sequences without an unambiguous match to a single V gene segment were excluded from the earlier analysis of 450 to 650 of the donors. In an earlier analysis of some 590 of the donors, a V segment was called functional when productive rearrangements were above 56.7%, and segregating when the standard deviation between donors exceeded 5%. A statistical classification framework was built for diagnosing cytomegalovirus status from the catalog of TCR beta chain sequences. In a later analysis, V and J genes were assigned by comparing TCR nucleotide sequences against IMGT/GENE-DB human TR gene sequences. Using the TCRdist pipeline, a later analysis assigned CDR3 sequences along with most-parsimonious VDJ recombination scenarios. In a later analysis, every TCR beta chain was defined by the combination of its CDR3 amino acid sequence and its V-gene family, and reads without a unique V-gene family were dropped. To address suspected cross-contamination and a sequencing artifact, a later analysis removed around 590 highly shared, low-generation-probability nucleotide sequences. In a later analysis, a clonal expansion index was calculated for each public chain from normalized within-repertoire ranks of inferred template counts. A later analysis computed generation probabilities with a VDJ recombination model fitted to out-of-frame rearrangements, and checked the results against IGoR. In a later analysis, hypergeometric tests were used to score TCR-TCR, TCR-HLA and TCR-CMV co-occurrence, with a repertoire-size bias correction applied to TCR pairs. In a later analysis, false discovery rates were estimated by permuting HLA or CMV assignments 20 times. In a later analysis, co-occurring TCRs were grouped with DBSCAN, and TCRdist sequence similarity was added when clustering was performed within HLA-allele-positive subsets. Repertoires with fewer than 30,000 or more than 120,000 public chains were left out of co-occurrence clustering, as were a handful of repertoires with anomalous nucleotide sharing. TCRdb retrieved this table from immuneACCESS and kept in-frame rearrangements only. Not all clones are present; in checked studies, unresolved V genes account for under half, and no reason is known for the remainder. V, J and clone size are taken as reported in that table, and D and trimming were inferred from the DNA itself. For this sample the table gives roughly 130,000 clones, of which about four fifths were detected only once. The top ten clonotypes cover approximately 1% of the sample.

CDR3 length: 13 amino acids, cysteine to phenylalanine. The only DNA kept is the CDR3, 39 bases in frame from the first base. The germline V gene encodes CDR1 MNHEY and CDR2 SMNVEV (reference sequence). What the authors observed across the whole study: According to a later analysis, TCR association rates differed among HLA loci, with DRB1 alleles showing the most associated TCRs and HLA-C alleles showing the fewest. A cluster of highly shared sequence variants was judged likely to be a technical artifact of the sequencing pipeline. In a later analysis, HLA-associated TCR beta chains were found to be more clonally expanded and to have lower generation probabilities than equally common non-associated chains. Correlated functional status among segregating V segments might be attributable to linkage disequilibrium, but an unknown experimental factor could not be ruled out. A later analysis found that most CMV-associated TCR beta chains appeared HLA-restricted, with HLA associations seemingly driven largely by CMV exposure. According to a later genetic analysis, donors in an Asian-associated ancestry cluster had fewer N-insertions in productive TCRs than the approximately 670-donor mean. Because counts were too low, seventeen rarely observed V segments, including chromosome 9 orphons, were excluded from the earlier analysis of about 500 of the donors. Because the 87-base-pair reads could not distinguish some IMGT-functional V segments, including TRBV6-2 and TRBV6-3, those segments were excluded. In vitro tests confirmed that three of the cytomegalovirus-associated TCR beta chains recognize cytomegalovirus antigens. Across donors, most TCR sequences were observed very rarely, whereas some public TCRs were present in many individuals. In a later analysis, several top co-occurrence clusters were reported to appear linked to parvovirus B19, influenza, CMV and Epstein-Barr virus. A further reported finding was that TCR beta sequences accurately predicted the HLA-A and HLA-B alleles for most subjects in the first cohort. The study gave a list of 150 to 200 TCR beta chains associated with cytomegalovirus. Broadly in line with IMGT annotations, most TCR beta V segments showed up in productive rearrangements about 87% or about 30% of the time in an earlier analysis of 450 to 750 of the donors. In this cohort, only TCR beta chains were sequenced, and detectable features were limited by the absence of alpha or paired-chain data. Immune exposure information for the cohort was limited to CMV serostatus. In both the original and validation cohorts, the classifier was reported to diagnose cytomegalovirus status with high specificity and sensitivity. When HLA alleles, especially DR and DQ, strongly co-occurred, attributing TCR associations to individual alleles was difficult. Because some donors lacked HLA typing at each locus, the association tests relied only on the typed subset. The presence/absence analyses assumed that sequencing depth was roughly uniform across donors, and that assumption may not be true. In a later genetic analysis, a missense DCLRE1C variant was associated with V-gene and J-gene trimming of TCR beta chains, and the association was replicated in an independent cohort. According to the authors, the approach could potentially be generalized to other disease states and immunological phenotypes. In a later analysis, around 17,000 TCR beta sequences were associated with specific HLA alleles at a false discovery rate of 0.05.

In total, 666 healthy bone marrow donors made up the cohort. At the time of sampling, every cohort member was nominally healthy, though immune exposures that went unrecorded were likely present. CMV serostatus was recorded as positive for 289 and negative for about 55% of the roughly 670 cohort members, whereas no CMV serostatus was recorded for the donor in question. Every donor gave a peripheral blood sample, and the peripheral blood mononuclear cells from that sample were used for TCR beta sequencing. Genomic DNA was extracted from the blood cell samples with the Qiagen DNeasy Blood Extraction Kit.

The sample consisted of PBMCs. This chain joins TRBV27 to TRBJ2-5; TRBD1 is possibly the D segment (5 matching bases). The J call may be in error: the DNA end matches TRBJ2-7 better. This receptor was identified in a human donor in good health. The CDR3 protein: CASSPRVFYEQYF. The nucleotide sequence reads TGTGCCAGCAGCCCCAGGGTTTTCTACGAGCAGTACTTC.